These 25 T cell receptor beta chains originate from one sample sequenced in a study of breast tumors, draining lymph nodes, adjacent tissues. TCRdb called the multiplex PCR reads again in MiXCR, with one record for every CDR3 protein. Among about 89,000 distinct CDR3 sequences listed, roughly 30% were seen once. Samples came from axillary lymph nodes draining the breast cancer. The sequenced sample consisted of axillary lymph node tissue. Every receptor here comes from a female donor with breast cancer. Some clones in this sample may be carry-over from other donors' samples.

The chain carries TRBV4-1 and TRBJ1-3, with TRBD1 identical over 8 bases. The CDR3 loop spans 15 amino acids. Germline-derived CDR1 and CDR2 are MGHRA and YSYEKL. The trim removed 2 bases at V and 6 bases at J, leaving 6 bases unmatched. CDR3 sequence reads: CASSQKDRDANTIYF. The CDR3, as DNA: TGCGCCAGCAGCCAAAAGGACAGGGATGCAAACACCATATATTTT.

There are many counts of this clonotype. A clone one base away is much larger, so this may be a read error. The gene calls are TRBV9 and TRBJ1-6, with a weak D call TRBD1 (5 bases). The length of the CDR3 is 15 residues. Germline V lookup: CDR1 SGDLS, CDR2 YYNGEE. CDR3 loop: CASSVGGAPNSPPHF. CDR3 sequence (DNA): TGTGCCAGCAGCGTAGGGGGCGCCCCTAATTCACCCCCCCACTTT.

Points on this clonotype: At one end the junction does not follow the germline gene, possibly because of a read error. The rearrangement joins TRBV28 to TRBJ2-1; 10 bases match TRBD1. Germline assignment: CDR1 MDHEN and CDR2 SYDVKM. The CDR3 covers 15 residues. CDR3 nucleotides: TGTACCAGCAGTTTTCGGGACAGGGGAGACAATGAGCAGTTCTTC. This translates into CTSSFRDRGDNEQFF.

This clonotype was seen repeatedly, ten times or more. The V call is TRBV24-1, the J call TRBJ2-7, with 11 bases identical to TRBD1. The CDR3 loop spans 17 amino acids. Germline CDR1 KGHDR, CDR2 SFDVKD. Unmatched junction bases numbered 9, after V lost 2 bases and J lost 4 bases. The CDR3 region has the DNA TGTGCCACCAGTGATTATCCGGACAGGGGGCTGGGTTACGAGCAGTACTTC. Its protein product is CATSDYPDRGLGYEQYF.

This clonotype was counted between two and nine times. J is TRBJ2-6 and V is TRBV4-3, with TRBD1 matching over 7 bases. The V gene end was trimmed by 1 base and the J gene end by 4 bases; junction bases not matched to a gene: 13. The germline V gene encodes CDR1 LGHNA and CDR2 YSLEER. The CDR3 spans 19 residues. The CDR3 is CASSQVRGPQLGGANVLTF. The CDR3 region has the DNA TGCGCCAGCAGCCAAGTTAGGGGGCCCCAGCTGGGAGGGGCCAACGTCCTGACTTTC.

The chain joins TRBV7-3 to TRBJ2-7; 14 nucleotides match TRBD2. Germline V CDR1 and CDR2: SGHTA, FQGTGA. This CDR3 has 16 residues. J was trimmed by 4 bases and V by 5 bases; bases with no gene match: 7. The CDR3 bases are TGTGCCAGCAGCCAGGGACTAGCGGGAGTGATGTACGAGCAGTACTTC. It is translated as CASSQGLAGVMYEQYF.

This clonotype was detected many times. This rearrangement joins TRBV30 to TRBJ2-7, with 9 bases identical to TRBD1. V shed 3 bases and J 3 bases; nucleotides not matched to a gene: 6. Per the germline V gene, CDR1 is GTSNPN and CDR2 is SVGIG (reference sequence). The CDR3 consists of 14 residues. The DNA of the CDR3 is TGTGCCTGGAGAATACAGGGGGCGGACTACGAGCAGTACTTC. Translation gives CAWRIQGADYEQYF.

In this sample, this clonotype turned up many times. The chain joins TRBV15 to TRBJ1-3; no firm D call. Trimming cost V 0 bases and J 4 bases, with 7 bases left between them. This CDR3 contains 14 residues. CDR1 LNHNV and CDR2 YYDKDF come from the germline V gene (reference sequence). The CDR3 spells CATSRDLVGNTIYF. DNA for the CDR3: TGTGCCACCAGCAGAGATCTGGTGGGAAACACCATATATTTT.

This clonotype showed up many times. The J gene is TRBJ2-3, the V gene TRBV18; the match to TRBD2 covers 7 bases. Germline lookup yields CDR1 KGHSH and CDR2 LQKENI. V shed 0 bases and J 5 bases; nucleotides not matched to a gene: 8. This CDR3 region has 16 residues. The CDR3 loop reads CASSPPISGLQDTQYF. Written as DNA, the CDR3 is TGTGCCAGCTCACCACCGATTAGCGGGCTTCAAGATACGCAGTATTTT.

This clonotype was detected ten times or more. The chain uses TRBV20-1 and TRBJ2-7, with 9 bases that match TRBD2. Unmatched junction bases numbered 9, after V lost 3 bases and J lost 6 bases. Per germline, CDR1 DFQATT and CDR2 SNEGSKA (reference sequence). The CDR3 covers 14 residues. CDR3 region: CSASPRASGIEQYF. The DNA of the CDR3 is TGCAGTGCTAGCCCCCGGGCTAGCGGGATCGAGCAGTACTTC.

This clonotype has at least ten counts. This may arise from a read error, as a much more abundant clone is one base away. V usage is TRBV20-1 and J usage is TRBJ2-7, with a tentative D call TRBD1 (6 bases). The CDR3 extends over 14 amino acids. Trimming took 1 base from V and 6 from J, leaving 16 bases between them. Germline V lookup: CDR1 DFQATT, CDR2 SNEGSKA (reference sequence). CDR3 loop: CSARVQGIPSEQYF. In nucleotides, the CDR3 is TGCAGTGCTAGAGTGCAGGGGATCCCCTCCGAGCAGTACTTC.

By proportion, this clonotype is medium-sized. This chain connects TRBV5-1 to TRBJ1-6; TRBD1 matches at 9 bases. The CDR3 is 15 amino acids. The germline gives CDR1 SGHRS, CDR2 YFSETQ. V shed 0 bases, J shed 7 bases, and the junction held 2 bases outside the gene matches. This chain's CDR3 is CASSLVGTGNSPLHF. The CDR3 DNA reads as TGCGCCAGCAGCTTGGTTGGGACAGGGAATTCACCCCTCCACTTT.

The chain carries TRBV29-1 and TRBJ1-1; 9 bases map to TRBD1. The CDR3 sequence is 13 residues long. Germline values: CDR1 SQVTM, CDR2 ANQGSEA. Trimming took 5 bases from V and 1 from J; bases not matched to a gene: 2. Written as DNA, the CDR3 is TGCAGCGTTAGGACAGGGGCGAACACTGAAGCTTTCTTT. It encodes CSVRTGANTEAFF.

This clonotype was counted ten times or more. The chain couples TRBV24-1 to TRBJ1-1; D possibly corresponds to TRBD1 (5 bases). The CDR3 loop spans 14 amino acids. Germline CDR1 reads KGHDR; CDR2 reads SFDVKD. V lost 2 bases and J lost 4, with 10 bases in between. The CDR3 nucleotides read TGTGCCACCAGTGATTCGCAGGGTCGCACTGAAGCTTTCTTT. Its translation: CATSDSQGRTEAFF.

The gene calls are TRBV20-1 and TRBJ2-2, with D possibly TRBD2 on 5 matching bases. Germline V gene lookup returns CDR1 DFQATT and CDR2 SNEGSKA (reference sequence). The CDR3 runs 16 residues. V shed 0 bases and J shed 5 bases, with 16 bases lying between them. In DNA, the CDR3 is TGCAGTGCTAGAGAAGGAGTCATGGGAGAGACCGGGGAGCTGTTTTTT. It codes for CSAREGVMGETGELFF.

This clonotype has ten or more counts. CDR3 protein: CASSSRDGQETQYF. The CDR3 region has the DNA TGTGCCAGCAGCTCCCGGGACGGTCAAGAGACCCAGTACTTC. The rearrangement links TRBV4-2 to TRBJ2-5; the D gene could be TRBD1 or TRBD2 (5 bases each). The CDR3 is 14 amino acids. Germline lookup yields CDR1 LGHNA and CDR2 YNFKEQ. The V gene lost 5 bases and the J gene lost 2 bases, with 12 bases spanning the gap.

This clonotype was detected ten times or more. Its ends do not fully match the called genes, so a read error is possible. CDR3 DNA sequence: TGTACCAGCAGTCGGGACGGGGAGGGTGGTGGCTACACCTTC. It yields the protein CTSSRDGEGGGYTF. This chain uses TRBV6-5 with TRBJ1-2, with TRBD1 as a possible D gene (5 bases). Per the germline V gene, CDR1 is MNHEY and CDR2 is SVGAGI. The CDR3 is made up of 14 amino acids.

This clonotype was counted many times. This chain uses TRBV20-1 with TRBJ2-3; a possible D gene is TRBD2 (5 bases). The germline CDR1 and CDR2 sequences are DFQATT and SNEGSKA (reference sequence). The CDR3 has 13 amino acids. V was pared by 6 bases and J by 4 bases, with 14 bases between. CDR3: CSASPGYPDTQYF. Here the CDR3 DNA reads TGCAGTGCCTCCCCGGGGTACCCAGATACGCAGTATTTT.

This clonotype appeared many times. The gene calls are TRBV6-1 and TRBJ2-7; D is perhaps TRBD1 (6 bases). Trimming removed 3 bases from V and 0 bases from J, with 12 bases in between. Germline V gene data show CDR1 as MNHNS and CDR2 as SASEGT. This CDR3 is 15 amino acids long. CDR3 nucleotide sequence: TGTGCCAGCAGTGATCTGCGGACAGACTCCTACGAGCAGTACTTC. The encoded protein is CASSDLRTDSYEQYF.

CDR3: CASSLARGADTQYF. CDR3 in DNA: TGCGCCAGCAGCTTGGCCCGGGGCGCGGATACGCAGTATTTT. This chain joins TRBV5-1 and TRBJ2-3; D possibly matches TRBD1 or TRBD2 (5 bases each). The V and J ends lost 0 bases and 6 bases respectively, with 11 bases between them. This CDR3 spans 14 amino acids. Looked up from germline, CDR1 is SGHRS and CDR2 is YFSETQ.

This chain links TRBV7-9 with TRBJ1-5, with TRBD1 matching over 7 bases. The V and J ends lost 5 bases and 7 bases, in that order; junction bases with no gene match: 5. This CDR3 region has 13 residues. Germline V gene sequence: CDR1 SEHNR, CDR2 FQNEAQ (reference sequence). CDR3 in amino acids: CASSPQGFQPQHF. The CDR3 bases are TGTGCCAGCAGCCCACAGGGGTTCCAGCCCCAGCATTTT.

With regard to this clonotype: The junction shows a germline mismatch at one end, possibly a read error. The J gene is TRBJ2-3, the V gene TRBV24-1; D call uncertain. The CDR3 extends over 14 amino acids. Germline V gives CDR1 KGHDR, CDR2 SFDVKD. DNA for the CDR3: TGTGCCACCAGTGAAACACAGTCCACAGATACGCAGTATTTC. This codes for CATSETQSTDTQYF.

There are many counts of this clonotype. A read error may explain this, as a much larger clone is one base away. The chain links TRBV9 to TRBJ2-7; the D gene is possibly TRBD2 (6 bases). The germline CDR1 and CDR2 sequences are SGDLS and YYNGEE. This CDR3 has 14 amino acids. CDR3 in DNA: TGTGCCAGCAGCCCTCGCGGGACGCCCTACGAGCAGTCCTTC. Amino acids: CASSPRGTPYEQSF.

This clonotype has a count of ten or more. The chain employs TRBV20-1 and TRBJ1-2, with TRBD1 as a possible D gene (6 bases). Germline V gene data show CDR1 as DFQATT and CDR2 as SNEGSKA (reference sequence). CDR3 length equals 17 residues. Between the trimmed V and J ends, which lost 6 bases and 7 bases, there was a span of 30 bases. The CDR3 bases are TGCAGTGCAACGATCATCGCGGGGGCAGGGCTCCTGAGTGGCTACACCTTC. Its protein is CSATIIAGAGLLSGYTF.

The chain recombines TRBV19 with TRBJ2-1; TRBD2 aligns across 7 bases. The germline gives CDR1 LNHDA, CDR2 SQIVND (reference sequence). The V segment lost 1 base and the J segment 1 base; nucleotides outside the gene matches: 1. This CDR3 has 15 amino acids. The CDR3 is CASSIAGGSYNEQFF. Here the CDR3 DNA reads TGTGCCAGTAGTATAGCCGGGGGGTCCTACAATGAGCAGTTCTTC.